This TCR beta chain was identified during a study of blood T cells in healthy people across ages. This clonotype has a handful of counts. The antigen remains unidentified. The second PCR ran about 6 to 11 cycles with a sample-barcoded 5' primer and J-beta primers. TCRdb re-called the 5' RACE reads with MiXCR, one entry per CDR3 protein. Seen here are about 720,000 distinct CDR3 sequences, about 25% observed once, and the top ten hold approximately 3.7%. The authors isolated at least 7 million PBMCs per sample. CDR3 length: 15 amino acids. Germline-derived CDR1 and CDR2 are SGHNT and YENEEA. The junction had 4 bases not matched to a gene; V was cut back by 1 base and J by 2 bases. Study-wide points: Naive T cell percentage showed a strong correlation with the diversity of TCR beta.

The same sample was also used in a study of T cells of mothers and their children. That paper adds: Related mother-child pairs showed slightly higher but non-significant overlap than unrelated pairs.

The sequencing input was blood. The chain uses TRBV11-3 and TRBJ2-5, with 7 bases lining up with TRBD1. This clonotype was sampled from a boy aged 5-17 years in good health. The CDR3 region is CASSLGLQGQETQYF. In DNA form, the CDR3 reads TGTGCCAGCAGCTTAGGACTACAGGGGCAAGAGACCCAGTACTTC.